This T cell receptor (beta chain) is drawn from a study of T cell repertoires in cytomegalovirus infection. Study details: Evidence of both CMV infection and a matching HLA type came from public TCR beta signatures.

The sample holds many counts of this clonotype. TCRdb analysed the reads with MiXCR anew, one entry per CDR3 protein. The data show 150,000 to 160,000 distinct CDR3 sequences, about a quarter seen once. The sequence was obtained from a human donor in good health (CMV status not recorded). Some clones in this sample may be carry-over from other donors' samples. Sequencing was performed on PBMCs.

The CDR3 DNA sequence: TGTGCCAGCAGCTTAGCGTCAGGGGGGGGCACTGAAGCTTTCTTT. This gives the protein CASSLASGGGTEAFF. The rearrangement links TRBV7-2 to TRBJ1-1; 7 bases are a match to TRBD1. Per the germline V gene, CDR1 is SGHTA and CDR2 is FQGNSA. V shed 0 bases and J 4 bases; nucleotides not matched to a gene: 5. This CDR3 comprises 15 residues.